This TCR beta chain is from a study of identical twins' blood T cells. This clonotype has a handful of counts. Losses at the gene ends were 6 bases for V and 2 bases for J; bases not matched to a gene: 18. Germline V gene sequence: CDR1 MNHNS, CDR2 SASEGT. CDR3 length: 19 residues. TCRdb ran MiXCR on the 5' RACE reads and lists one entry per CDR3 protein. This sample yields hundreds of thousands of distinct CDR3 sequences, of which approximately 30% are seen a single time; about 6% belongs to the top ten. Material for sequencing was PBMCs. The chain uses TRBV6-1 and TRBJ2-3; TRBD1 matches 9 bases. The clonotype originates from a woman aged 18 to 55 in good health. CDR3 in amino acids: CASRSPGTGRINNTDTQYF. The CDR3 DNA follows: TGTGCCAGCAGAAGTCCAGGGACAGGGAGAATTAACAACACAGATACGCAGTATTTT.